This passage covers 30 T cell receptor beta chains from one sample sequenced in a study of T cells in Graves' hyperthyroidism and ophthalmopathy (dated by TCRdb to the late 2010s). The receptor library was made with multiplex PCR. The data were produced on an Illumina HiSeq 2000. The TCR beta CDR3 regions were amplified from the RNA transcripts. The first round of RT-PCR for the TCR CDR3 was performed with the HTBI primer set and the Qiagen OneStep RT-PCR kit. Clones were called with MiXCR by TCRdb after fastp trimmed the public reads at Q25, and only in-frame beta chains were retained. Every entry covers one CDR3 protein and lists the most common genes and DNA from its rows. The sample records roughly 750,000 distinct CDR3 sequences, about 15% of which are singletons. Around 7.7% of the sample is held by the ten biggest clonotypes. The sample consisted of blood. All receptors derive from a man between 18 and 29 years old with Graves' hyperthyroidism.

At least ten counts were recorded for this clonotype. V usage is TRBV2 and J usage is TRBJ1-5, with D unclear. V dropped 1 base and J dropped 2 bases, with 6 bases sitting between them. Germline-derived CDR1 and CDR2 are SNHLY and FYNNEI. CDR3 length: 14 residues. CDR3 protein: CASSEGWGNQPQHF. The CDR3 DNA reads as TGTGCCAGCAGTGAAGGGTGGGGCAATCAGCCCCAGCATTTT.

This clonotype was recorded at least ten times. The chain joins TRBV11-3 to TRBJ2-2; D uncertain. The CDR3 covers 17 residues. The V and J ends lost 0 bases and 4 bases respectively, with 15 bases between them. Germline V CDR1 and CDR2: SGHNT, YENEEA. The CDR3, as DNA: TGTGCCAGCAGCTTAGAAGACCTCGGTTGGGGCACCGGGGAGCTGTTTTTT. Residues: CASSLEDLGWGTGELFF.

This clonotype was counted ten times or more. This chain connects TRBV7-2 to TRBJ2-5, with 7 bases matching TRBD2. V trimming: 4 bases; J trimming: 3 bases; junction bases outside the gene matches: 11. This CDR3 contains 16 residues. The germline V gene has CDR1 SGHTA and CDR2 FQGNSA. DNA for the CDR3: TGTGCCAGCAGCTCGGAGGCGGGAGCCCCCGAAGAGACCCAGTACTTC. Its translation: CASSSEAGAPEETQYF.

Regarding this clonotype: A much larger clone lies one base from this, so it may be a read error. The genes are TRBV24-1 and TRBJ2-5; D gene ambiguous. Germline V CDR1 and CDR2: KGHDR, SFDVKD. Trimming left V 5 bases short and J 6 bases short, with 15 bases between. The CDR3 runs 14 residues. CDR3 coding DNA: TGTGCCACCAGTGGCCCCTCAGGTGTGAAGACCCAGTACTTC. It yields the protein CATSGPSGVKTQYF.

The chain carries TRBV5-1 and TRBJ2-5; 11 positions agree with TRBD1. The germline V gene encodes CDR1 SGHRS and CDR2 YFSETQ. The length of the CDR3 is 14 residues. Trimming at V came to 5 bases and at J to 14 bases, leaving 14 bases not matched to a gene. This CDR3 reads CASRPDRGRADTYF. DNA for the CDR3: TGCGCCAGCAGACCGGACAGGGGGCGAGCGGATACATACTTC.

The sample holds many counts of this clonotype. The rearrangement links TRBV18 to TRBJ2-7; perhaps TRBD1 as D (5 bases). Trimming took off 8 bases at V and 5 bases at J, with 16 bases between the two ends. CDR1 is KGHSH, CDR2 LQKENI, per germline. This CDR3 is 13 amino acids long. The CDR3 loop reads CASEQGRYDEQYF. In DNA form, the CDR3 reads TGTGCCAGCGAGCAGGGCAGGTACGACGAGCAGTACTTC.

J is TRBJ2-7 and V is TRBV28; 12 bases align to TRBD2. The CDR3 has 17 residues. CDR1 MDHEN and CDR2 SYDVKM come from the germline V gene. The V gene end was trimmed by 5 bases and the J gene end by 4 bases; junction bases not matched to a gene: 12. Written as DNA, the CDR3 is TGTGCCAGCAGTCCCCGGCTAGCGGGAGGGCCCGTTTACGAGCAGTACTTC. Protein product: CASSPRLAGGPVYEQYF. Based on the CDR3 plus reference TRBV28 and TRBJ2-7, the full variable domain is DVKVTQSSRYLVKRTGEKVFLECVQDMDHENMFWYRQDPGLGLRLIYFSYDVKMKEKGDIPEGYSVSREKKERFSLILESASTNQTSMYLCASSPRLAGGPVYEQYFGPGTRLTVT.

This clonotype has only a few counts. The chain employs TRBV10-3 and TRBJ2-6, with D perhaps matching TRBD1 or TRBD2 (5 bases each). V lost 2 bases to trimming and J lost 0 bases, with 5 bases between them. The germline CDR1 and CDR2 sequences are ENHRY and SYGVKD. The CDR3 is 15 residues long. CDR3 protein: CAISEGGSGANVLTF. The CDR3 nucleotides are TGTGCCATCAGTGAGGGGGGCTCTGGGGCCAACGTCCTGACTTTC.

As regards this clonotype: A much bigger clone sits one base away, suggesting this may be a read error. The V call is TRBV7-3, the J call TRBJ2-1; 9 nucleotides line up with TRBD1. The J call may be in error: the DNA end matches TRBJ2-7 better. The length of the CDR3 is 13 residues. CDR1 SGHTA and CDR2 FQGTGA come from the germline V gene. Here the CDR3 DNA reads TGTGCCAGCAGCATAGGGACAGGGAATGAGCAGTACTTC. Residues: CASSIGTGNEQYF.

The V gene is TRBV4-3, the J gene TRBJ2-2; the D gene is possibly TRBD2 (6 bases). Trimming shortened V by 4 bases and J by 5 bases, and 20 bases separated the two germline ends. The CDR3 is 17 amino acids. Germline V gene data show CDR1 as LGHNA and CDR2 as YSLEER. CDR3 amino acids: CASSPRAGLPGTGELFF. The DNA of the CDR3 is TGCGCCAGCAGCCCCAGGGCAGGACTACCTGGGACCGGGGAGCTGTTTTTT.

The chain employs TRBV3-1 and TRBJ2-1; D is unresolved. CDR3 length: 14 amino acids. V lost 4 bases and J 8 bases, leaving 15 bases between the germline ends. CDR1 and CDR2 (germline): LGHDT, YNNKEL (reference sequence). The CDR3 coding sequence is TGTGCCAGCAGCCCTCGGACCAACCGGTATGAGCAGTTCTTC. It specifies CASSPRTNRYEQFF.

This clonotype was found a few times. V and J are TRBV3-1 and TRBJ1-5; D is ambiguous. CDR1 and CDR2 from the germline V gene are LGHDT and YNNKEL (reference sequence). The CDR3 is 12 residues long. The V end lost 8 bases, the J end lost 4 bases, and 9 bases lay between the germline ends. The CDR3 nucleotides read TGTGCCAGCGGGAATGCGAATCAGCCCCAGCATTTT. It yields the protein CASGNANQPQHF.

This chain uses TRBV20-1 with TRBJ2-1; 13 bases line up with TRBD2. Germline V gene sequence: CDR1 DFQATT, CDR2 SNEGSKA (reference sequence). The CDR3 is made up of 17 amino acids. V dropped 1 base and J dropped 7; count of bases not matched to a gene: 10. The CDR3 DNA sequence: TGCAGTGCTAGAGTACTAGCGGGAGGGCCGTGGGGGAATGAGCAGTTCTTC. It yields the protein CSARVLAGGPWGNEQFF.

This clonotype was observed many times. The chain links TRBV12-3 or TRBV12-4 to TRBJ2-7; no clear D gene. Between the trimmed V and J ends, which lost 3 bases and 5 bases, there was a span of 11 bases. This CDR3 is 13 amino acids long. CDR3 bases: TGTGCCAGCAGTTTGGTGGGAAGCGACGAGCAGTACTTC. This translates into CASSLVGSDEQYF.

This clonotype came up a few times. At one end, the junction sequence differs from germline, possibly due to a read error. Written as DNA, the CDR3 is TGTGTCAGCAGTGTCTCCCCGGGACCCGTTGAAGCTTTCTTT. Amino acid sequence: CVSSVSPGPVEAFF. This sequence joins TRBV2 and TRBJ1-1, with D tentatively TRBD1 (5 bases). In germline, CDR1 is SNHLY, CDR2 FYNNEI. This CDR3 has 14 residues. Full variable domain (missing parts from reference TRBV2 and TRBJ1-1): EPEVTQTPSHQVTQMGQEVILRCVPISNHLYFYWYRQILGQKVEFLVSFYNNEISEKSEIFDDQFSVERPDGSNFTLKIRSTKLEDSAMYFCVSSVSPGPVEAFFGQGTRLTVV.

This clonotype came up many times. The rearrangement uses TRBV29-1 and TRBJ2-7, with D unresolved. Germline CDR1 is SQVTM and CDR2 is ANQGSEA. The CDR3 sequence is 13 residues long. Trimming took off 4 bases at V and 5 bases at J, with 15 bases between the two ends. The CDR3 sequence is CSVVPGLSNEQYF. CDR3 sequence (DNA): TGCAGCGTTGTTCCGGGCTTATCCAACGAGCAGTACTTC.

This clonotype was observed many times. The V and J genes are TRBV12-3 or TRBV12-4 and TRBJ2-7, with 9 bases aligning to TRBD1. CDR3 size: 14 residues. Losses at the gene ends were 7 bases for V and 0 bases for J; bases not matched to a gene: 4. The CDR3 DNA is TGTGCCAGCAAGCCGACAGGGGGCTCCTACGAGCAGTACTTC. Amino acid sequence: CASKPTGGSYEQYF.

As for this clonotype: A much larger clone is a single base away; this may be a read error. The rearrangement joins TRBV12-3 or TRBV12-4 to TRBJ1-5; D not resolved. This CDR3 has 12 amino acids. Trimming cost V 3 bases and J 7 bases, with 7 bases left between them. CDR3 DNA: TGTGCCAGCAGTTTTTCGATACAGCCCCAGCATTTT. Translating gives CASSFSIQPQHF.

The sample holds many counts of this clonotype. This chain joins TRBV7-9 and TRBJ2-7, with TRBD2 identical over 10 bases. Germline V gene data show CDR1 as SEHNR and CDR2 as FQNEAQ (reference sequence). The CDR3 extends over 16 amino acids. Unmatched junction bases numbered 9, after V lost 5 bases and J lost 2 bases. For the CDR3, the DNA is TGTGCCAGCAGCCAAGCTAGCGGGAGTCCTCCCTACGAGCAGTACTTC. The encoded protein is CASSQASGSPPYEQYF.

At least ten counts were recorded for this clonotype. The J gene is TRBJ2-1, the V gene TRBV2; D call uncertain. V was pared by 6 bases and J by 8 bases, with 17 bases between. Germline V lookup: CDR1 SNHLY, CDR2 FYNNEI. This CDR3 spans 14 amino acids. The DNA for the CDR3 is TGTGCCAGCAGCAATAGCATCGTACTCGATGAGCAGTTCTTC. Translated, it gives CASSNSIVLDEQFF.

A remark on this clonotype: A read error may explain this, as a much larger clone is one base away. The genes are TRBV20-1 and TRBJ2-3, with a tentative D call TRBD2 (6 bases). The CDR3 spans 14 residues. V was clipped by 7 bases and J by 5 bases, with 19 bases between them. CDR1 is DFQATT, CDR2 SNEGSKA, per germline (reference sequence). CDR3 sequence reads: CSVAPGSGIDTQYF. The CDR3 bases are TGCAGTGTCGCGCCCGGGAGCGGCATAGATACGCAGTATTTT.

This clonotype was observed many times. The chain joins TRBV2 to TRBJ2-3; D could derive from TRBD1 or TRBD2 (7 bases each). CDR3 length: 14 residues. Germline CDR1 SNHLY, CDR2 FYNNEI. With 8 bases removed from V and 11 bases from J, the gap between germline ends came to 23 bases. This CDR3 is CASETGAGDHLQYF. CDR3 sequence (DNA): TGTGCCAGCGAAACAGGGGCGGGGGACCACTTGCAGTATTTT.

At least ten counts were recorded for this clonotype. The chain recombines TRBV5-1 with TRBJ1-1; no definite D call. The CDR3 extends over 13 amino acids. V lost 2 bases, J lost 7 bases, and 12 bases lay in between. Germline V gene data show CDR1 as SGHRS and CDR2 as YFSETQ. The CDR3 loop reads CASSLSEPGEAFF. The CDR3 bases are TGCGCCAGCAGCTTATCGGAGCCCGGTGAAGCTTTCTTT.

The V gene is TRBV3-1, the J gene TRBJ2-5; D gene uncertain. Per the germline V gene, CDR1 is LGHDT and CDR2 is YNNKEL (reference sequence). This CDR3 has 16 residues. V gave up 1 base and J gave up 0 bases, with 12 bases separating them. CDR3 nucleotide sequence: TGTGCCAGCAGCCAAGTAGGTGGAGCGTACCAAGAGACCCAGTACTTC. Translation gives CASSQVGGAYQETQYF.

This clonotype was counted many times. The CDR3 protein is CASSLGAAGEQFF. CDR3 DNA sequence: TGTGCCAGCAGCTTGGGGGCGGCGGGTGAGCAGTTCTTC. V gene TRBV5-4 combines with J gene TRBJ2-1, with a possible D match to TRBD2 (5 bases). Germline loops: CDR1 SGHNT, CDR2 YYREEE (reference sequence). The V gene lost 0 bases and the J gene lost 9 bases, with 10 bases spanning the gap. This CDR3 region has 13 residues.

This clonotype was detected many times. The CDR3 reads CSARGWLLQETQYF. CDR3 DNA sequence: TGCAGTGCTAGAGGTTGGCTCTTGCAAGAGACCCAGTACTTC. The V and J genes are TRBV20-1 and TRBJ2-5; the D is unclear. The CDR3 sequence is 14 residues long. Trimming removed 1 base at V and 2 bases at J, with 11 bases between. The germline V gene has CDR1 DFQATT and CDR2 SNEGSKA (reference sequence).

This clonotype was detected only a few times. This chain links TRBV2 with TRBJ1-1; D is ambiguous. Germline V gene data show CDR1 as SNHLY and CDR2 as FYNNEI. The CDR3 totals 18 residues. V was pared by 0 bases and J by 3 bases, with 20 bases between. CDR3 DNA sequence: TGTGCCAGCAGTGAAGCGCTTGGGCTGCTCCCCGGCGACACTGAAGCTTTCTTT. Encoded protein: CASSEALGLLPGDTEAFF.

V usage is TRBV3-1 and J usage is TRBJ1-4, with TRBD1 as a possible D gene (6 bases). The CDR3 is 14 residues long. Germline-derived CDR1 and CDR2 are LGHDT and YNNKEL (reference sequence). V was pared by 2 bases and J by 12 bases, with 16 bases between. The CDR3 DNA sequence: TGTGCCAGCAGCCAACCCCAGAGGGGGTTAGAACTGTTTTTT. This codes for CASSQPQRGLELFF.

This clonotype was recorded many times. The rearrangement joins TRBV29-1 to TRBJ1-1, with D hard to call. V shed 2 bases and J shed 0 bases, with 10 bases lying between them. This CDR3 contains 14 residues. The V gene's germline CDR1 is SQVTM and CDR2 ANQGSEA. This CDR3 is CSVETGGLNTEAFF. In DNA form, the CDR3 reads TGCAGCGTTGAAACGGGTGGGCTGAACACTGAAGCTTTCTTT.

A few counts support this clonotype. This chain connects TRBV4-1 to TRBJ2-7, with 15 bases that match TRBD2. Germline trimming cut 2 bases from V and 5 bases from J; bases unmatched to any gene: 4. Germline assignment: CDR1 MGHRA and CDR2 YSYEKL. This CDR3 is built from 16 residues. The CDR3: CASSQLGLAGGDEQYF. The CDR3 nucleotides read TGCGCCAGCAGCCAACTGGGACTAGCGGGAGGAGACGAGCAGTACTTC.